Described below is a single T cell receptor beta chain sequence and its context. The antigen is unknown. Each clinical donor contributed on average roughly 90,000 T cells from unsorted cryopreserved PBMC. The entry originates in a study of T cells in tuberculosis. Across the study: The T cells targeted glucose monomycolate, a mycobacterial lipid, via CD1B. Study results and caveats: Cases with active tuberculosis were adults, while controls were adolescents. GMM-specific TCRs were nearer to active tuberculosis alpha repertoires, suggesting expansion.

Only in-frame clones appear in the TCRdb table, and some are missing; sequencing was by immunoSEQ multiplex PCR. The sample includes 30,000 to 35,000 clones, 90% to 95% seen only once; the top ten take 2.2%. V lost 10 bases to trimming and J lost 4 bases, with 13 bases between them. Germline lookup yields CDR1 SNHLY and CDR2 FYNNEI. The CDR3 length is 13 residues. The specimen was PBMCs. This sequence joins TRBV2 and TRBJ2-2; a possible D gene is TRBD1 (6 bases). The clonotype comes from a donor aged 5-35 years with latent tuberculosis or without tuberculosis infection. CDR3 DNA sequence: TGTGCCACCTCGGGACAAATCACCGGGGAGCTGTTTTTT. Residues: CATSGQITGELFF.